The rows below give T cell receptor beta chains drawn from one sample of a study of T cell responses to AZD1222 COVID-19 vaccine. Sequenced by immunoSEQ multiplex PCR; TCRdb stores in-frame clones only, minus some. The repertoire includes 90,000 to 150,000 clones, around nine tenths of them detected once, and around 2.4% sits in the top ten. The sample was peripheral blood, taken on day 0 of AZD1222 vaccination. The receptors come from an adult in good health. CDR3s include the opening cysteine and the closing phenylalanine or tryptophan. The D gene is left open where the match is weak. Clone size is given for some rows only: seen once, a few or many times, or a class if the clone is expanded.

V gene	clone size	J gene	D gene	CDR3 protein	CDR3 DNA
TRBV18	.	TRBJ2-1	TRBD2	CANSPAGTSGRNEQFF	TGTGCCAACTCACCAGCGGGGACTAGCGGGAGAAATGAGCAGTTCTTC
TRBV27	.	TRBJ1-5	.	CASRPEGLGNQPQHF	TGTGCCAGCCGCCCGGAAGGGCTGGGGAATCAGCCCCAGCATTTT
TRBV28	.	TRBJ2-7	TRBD2	CASTAGGTYEQYF	TGTGCCAGCACCGCGGGGGGCACCTACGAGCAGTACTTC
TRBV11-3	.	TRBJ2-3	.	CASSLDLITQYF	TGTGCCAGCAGCTTAGACCTGATTACGCAGTATTTT
TRBV29-1	.	TRBJ1-2	.	CSVEIGGSYTF	TGCAGCGTTGAGATTGGGGGTAGCTACACCTTC
TRBV7-6	once	TRBJ2-1	TRBD2	CASSLVAGVGNEQFF	TGTGCCAGCAGCTTAGTAGCGGGAGTGGGGAATGAGCAGTTCTTC
TRBV30	.	TRBJ1-5	.	CAWRQPGLPQHF	TGTGCCTGGAGACAGCCGGGGCTCCCCCAGCATTTT
TRBV10-2	.	TRBJ1-5	.	CASSHVWGNQPQHF	TGCGCCAGCAGTCACGTGTGGGGGAATCAGCCCCAGCATTTT
TRBV30	.	TRBJ1-2	.	CAWMDSSEYGYTF	TGTGCCTGGATGGACAGTTCTGAATATGGCTACACCTTC
TRBV19	.	TRBJ2-3	TRBD2	CASSTLGLDRTDTQYF	TGTGCCAGTAGTACCCTCGGACTAGACCGCACAGATACGCAGTATTTT
TRBV30	.	TRBJ2-3	.	CAWSGLDTQYF	TGTGCCTGGAGTGGGTTAGATACGCAGTATTTT
TRBV23-1	.	TRBJ2-7	TRBD2	CASSGLADHEQYF	TGCGCCAGCTCGGGACTAGCGGACCACGAGCAGTACTTC
TRBV7-3	.	TRBJ2-2	.	CASSAGTGGGELFF	TGTGCCAGCAGCGCAGGGACGGGCGGCGGGGAGCTGTTTTTT
TRBV6-4	.	TRBJ2-2	TRBD1	CASRGQGSGELFF	TGTGCCAGCAGAGGACAGGGGTCCGGGGAGCTGTTTTTT
TRBV29-1	.	TRBJ2-1	.	CSVLKDFNEQFF	TGCAGCGTGCTTAAGGATTTCAATGAGCAGTTCTTC
TRBV10-3	.	TRBJ2-6	TRBD1	CAISRTGGDSGANVLTF	TGTGCCATCAGTAGGACAGGGGGCGACTCTGGGGCCAACGTCCTGACTTTC
TRBV2	.	TRBJ2-6	.	CASSEGRAGANVLTF	TGTGCCAGCAGTGAAGGGCGGGCTGGGGCCAACGTCCTGACTTTC
TRBV19	.	TRBJ2-1	TRBD2	CASSPPSGGGSYNEQFF	TGTGCCAGTAGTCCTCCTAGCGGGGGGGGCTCCTACAATGAGCAGTTCTTC
TRBV6-5	.	TRBJ1-4	.	CASSAGTPRYEKLFF	TGTGCCAGCAGCGCCGGGACACCGAGATATGAAAAACTGTTTTTT
TRBV19	once	TRBJ1-5	.	CASSTGQYSNQPQHF	TGTGCCAGTAGTACCGGACAGTATAGCAATCAGCCCCAGCATTTT
TRBV19	.	TRBJ1-5	.	CASSPPAGSNQPQHF	TGTGCCAGTTCCCCACCCGCGGGTAGCAATCAGCCCCAGCATTTT
TRBV11-2	once	TRBJ1-1	TRBD1	CASSGRTGGAGDTEAFF	TGTGCCAGCAGCGGGCGGACAGGGGGCGCGGGGGACACTGAAGCTTTCTTT
TRBV7-9	.	TRBJ2-7	.	CASIGPVGGEQYF	TGTGCCAGCATCGGGCCGGTAGGCGGGGAGCAGTACTTC
TRBV4-1	.	TRBJ2-5	TRBD2	CASSLNLLAGGGETQYF	TGCGCCAGCAGCCTTAACCTACTAGCGGGAGGTGGGGAGACCCAGTACTTC
TRBV30	.	TRBJ2-7	TRBD1	CAWKGTGDYEQYF	TGTGCCTGGAAGGGGACAGGGGACTACGAGCAGTACTTC
TRBV30	.	TRBJ1-5	.	CAWSHKGMQPQHF	TGTGCCTGGAGCCACAAGGGCATGCAGCCCCAGCATTTT
TRBV3-1/TRBV3-2	.	TRBJ2-7	.	CASSQRPYEQYF	TGTGCCAGCAGCCAAAGACCCTACGAGCAGTACTTC
TRBV28	.	TRBJ2-7	TRBD1	CASRNRGTYEQYF	TGTGCCAGCAGAAACAGGGGGACCTACGAGCAGTACTTC
TRBV12-3/TRBV12-4	.	TRBJ1-2	TRBD1	CASSTTGGYGYTF	TGTGCCAGCTCCACGACAGGGGGCTATGGCTACACCTTC
TRBV6-5	.	TRBJ2-5	TRBD2	CASSVSGGNQETQYF	TGTGCCAGCAGCGTTAGCGGGGGGAACCAAGAGACCCAGTACTTC
TRBV7-6	.	TRBJ1-1	.	CASSWGKGHGTEAFF	TGTGCCAGCAGCTGGGGTAAGGGCCACGGGACTGAAGCTTTCTTT
TRBV5-1	.	TRBJ2-1	.	CASSLEQGPYNEQFF	TGCGCCAGCAGCTTGGAACAGGGACCCTACAATGAGCAGTTCTTC
TRBV3-1/TRBV3-2	.	TRBJ1-6	TRBD1	CASTQGQGESPLHF	TGTGCCAGCACTCAGGGGCAGGGGGAGTCACCCCTCCACTTT
TRBV30	.	TRBJ1-5	.	CAWSRGGRVDQPQHF	TGTGCCTGGAGTAGAGGGGGGAGGGTGGATCAGCCCCAGCATTTT
TRBV19	.	TRBJ1-5	.	CASREKTQPQHF	TGTGCCAGTAGGGAGAAGACTCAGCCCCAGCATTTT
TRBV28	.	TRBJ2-7	.	CASSFTGGYYEQYF	TGTGCCAGCAGTTTTACGGGGGGCTACTACGAGCAGTACTTC
TRBV13	.	TRBJ2-2	TRBD2	CASSQGLAGAGELFF	TGTGCCAGCAGCCAGGGACTAGCGGGAGCCGGGGAGCTGTTTTTT
TRBV11-2	.	TRBJ2-7	.	CASSLDPGWDYEQYF	TGTGCCAGCAGCTTAGACCCGGGTTGGGACTACGAGCAGTACTTC
TRBV2	.	TRBJ1-1	TRBD1	CARTGTENTEAFF	TGTGCCAGGACCGGGACAGAGAACACTGAAGCTTTCTTT
TRBV27	.	TRBJ1-2	.	CASSLGGASYTF	TGTGCCAGCAGTTTAGGGGGCGCGAGCTACACCTTC
TRBV5-4	.	TRBJ2-3	.	CASSLGPPGLRLGDTQYF	TGTGCCAGCAGCTTGGGGCCCCCGGGACTCCGGCTCGGAGATACGCAGTATTTT
TRBV18	.	TRBJ2-5	.	CASSPPGAGHHQETQYF	TGTGCCAGCTCACCACCGGGGGCGGGACACCACCAAGAGACCCAGTACTTC
TRBV4-1	.	TRBJ2-7	TRBD2	CASSRAGVGEQYF	TGCGCCAGCAGCCGAGCGGGAGTCGGAGAGCAGTACTTC
TRBV6-6	.	TRBJ2-7	.	CASTQGPYEQYF	TGTGCCAGCACCCAAGGACCCTACGAGCAGTACTTC
TRBV6-4	.	TRBJ2-2	.	CASSEGVGFANTGELFF	TGTGCCAGCAGTGAGGGGGTAGGGTTCGCGAACACCGGGGAGCTGTTTTTT
TRBV4-1	.	TRBJ2-3	.	CASSQVSGFADTQYF	TGCGCCAGCAGCCAAGTTTCGGGATTCGCAGATACGCAGTATTTT
TRBV28	.	TRBJ2-3	.	CASSLSSDSAFGDTQYF	TGTGCCAGCAGTTTATCAAGTGACAGCGCTTTTGGGGATACGCAGTATTTT
TRBV9	.	TRBJ2-1	TRBD1	CASSVATGGYEQFF	TGTGCCAGCAGCGTAGCGACAGGGGGATATGAGCAGTTCTTC
TRBV28	.	TRBJ1-4	.	CASSFTGEKLFF	TGTGCCAGCAGTTTTACAGGTGAAAAACTGTTTTTT
TRBV5-1	.	TRBJ2-5	TRBD1	CASATRDRGFQETQYF	TGCGCCAGCGCTACCCGGGACAGGGGATTCCAAGAGACCCAGTACTTC
TRBV5-1	.	TRBJ2-2	TRBD1	CASSPTGDNTGELFF	TGCGCCAGCAGCCCAACAGGGGATAACACCGGGGAGCTGTTTTTT
TRBV11-2	.	TRBJ2-1	.	CASSLYRLYNEQFF	TGTGCCAGCAGCCTCTACAGGCTCTACAATGAGCAGTTCTTC
TRBV28	once	TRBJ1-1	.	CASSMGGDGNTEAFF	TGTGCCAGCAGTATGGGGGGTGATGGGAACACTGAAGCTTTCTTT
TRBV20-1	few	TRBJ1-6	.	CSASSDQNNSPLHF	TGCAGTGCTAGTTCGGACCAAAATAATTCACCCCTCCACTTT